The 9 T cell receptor beta chains in this list originate from one sample, sequenced in a study of OX40 agonist ivuxolimab in advanced cancers. Only in-frame clones appear in the TCRdb table, and some are missing; sequencing was by immunoSEQ multiplex PCR. The sample lists 78,000 or so clones; about 93% were seen once. This sample comprised CD4+ or CD8+ T cells sorted from blood, obtained in a trial of the OX40 agonist ivuxolimab. These receptors came from an adult with an advanced solid tumor such as melanoma, head and neck, liver or kidney cancer.

The chain recombines TRBV30 with TRBJ2-7, with D maybe TRBD2 (6 bases). V lost 2 bases to trimming and J lost 3 bases, with 8 bases between them. This CDR3 has 12 residues. The germline V gene has CDR1 GTSNPN and CDR2 SVGIG (reference sequence). This CDR3 reads CAWSLGGYEQYF. For the CDR3, the DNA is TGTGCCTGGAGTTTGGGGGGCTACGAGCAGTACTTC.

This chain connects TRBV19 to TRBJ2-7; D perhaps matches TRBD1 (5 bases). The CDR3 consists of 16 residues. Germline V CDR1 and CDR2: LNHDA, SQIVND (reference sequence). V gave up 5 bases and J gave up 2 bases, with 19 bases separating them. The CDR3 DNA follows: TGTGCCAGTAGTGCGAGGACATCGACATCTACCTACGAGCAGTACTTC. Amino acids: CASSARTSTSTYEQYF.

This chain joins TRBV7-2 and TRBJ2-1, with a possible D match to TRBD1 (5 bases). Germline V gene lookup returns CDR1 SGHTA and CDR2 FQGNSA. V was pared by 4 bases and J by 4 bases, with 11 bases between. There are 14 residues in the CDR3. The CDR3 nucleotides read TGTGCCAGCAGCTCGGACGACAGTTACAATGAGCAGTTCTTC. Encoded protein: CASSSDDSYNEQFF.

The J gene is TRBJ1-4, the V gene TRBV7-9; TRBD1 aligns across 8 bases. Germline CDR1 reads SEHNR; CDR2 reads FQNEAQ (reference sequence). This CDR3 has 16 amino acids. The V gene end was trimmed by 5 bases and the J gene end by 2 bases; junction bases not matched to a gene: 7. As DNA, the CDR3 is TGTGCCAGCAGCCTTCAGGGGGCTGGTACTAATGAAAAACTGTTTTTT. This encodes CASSLQGAGTNEKLFF. Looking up the rest from reference TRBV7-9 and TRBJ1-4 gives the full variable domain: DTGVSQNPRHKITKRGQNVTFRCDPISEHNRLYWYRQTLGQGPEFLTYFQNEAQLEKSRLLSDRFSAERPKGSFSTLEIQRTEQGDSAMYLCASSLQGAGTNEKLFFGSGTQLSVL.

This clone has just one count. The rearrangement uses TRBV19 and TRBJ2-6; weak D call: TRBD1 (6 bases). This CDR3 region has 16 residues. Trimming shortened V by 9 bases and J by 2 bases, and 17 bases separated the two germline ends. In germline, CDR1 is LNHDA, CDR2 SQIVND (reference sequence). CDR3 protein: CASQLGTPAGANVLTF. The CDR3 DNA follows: TGTGCCAGCCAACTAGGGACACCCGCTGGGGCCAACGTCCTGACTTTC.

The chain has TRBV4-2 and TRBJ2-7, with D possibly TRBD2 on 5 matching bases. This CDR3 region has 13 residues. From germline, CDR1 is LGHNA and CDR2 YNFKEQ. V shed 4 bases and J shed 6 bases, with 13 bases lying between them. CDR3 region: CASSRDGGSEQYF. Here the CDR3 DNA reads TGTGCCAGCAGCCGCGACGGCGGGTCCGAGCAGTACTTC.

With regard to this clone: The junction departs from the called germline gene at one end, perhaps through a read error. This chain connects TRBV19 to TRBJ2-7; D is uncertain. There are 15 residues in the CDR3. Germline V lookup: CDR1 LNHDA, CDR2 SQIVND (reference sequence). CDR3 region: CASSVDGVSSYEQYF. DNA for the CDR3: TGTGCCAGTAGTGTAGACGGAGTGAGCTCCTACGAGCAGTACTTC.

The genes are TRBV6-1 and TRBJ2-5; D tentatively fits TRBD1 or TRBD2 (5 bases each). Germline V gives CDR1 MNHNS, CDR2 SASEGT. V lost 8 bases and J lost 5, with 18 bases in between. The CDR3 has 14 residues. DNA of the CDR3: TGTGCCAGCGTACAACCACCGGGGCGGGAGACCCAGTACTTC. Encoded protein: CASVQPPGRETQYF.

This sequence joins TRBV6-1 and TRBJ1-6, with D unclear. The V end was cut by 2 bases, the J end by 7 bases, with 15 bases between. In germline, CDR1 is MNHNS, CDR2 SASEGT. The CDR3 has 16 residues. Here the CDR3 reads CASSESGGSINSPLHF. The CDR3 DNA sequence: TGTGCCAGCAGTGAATCGGGCGGCAGTATAAATTCACCCCTCCACTTT.